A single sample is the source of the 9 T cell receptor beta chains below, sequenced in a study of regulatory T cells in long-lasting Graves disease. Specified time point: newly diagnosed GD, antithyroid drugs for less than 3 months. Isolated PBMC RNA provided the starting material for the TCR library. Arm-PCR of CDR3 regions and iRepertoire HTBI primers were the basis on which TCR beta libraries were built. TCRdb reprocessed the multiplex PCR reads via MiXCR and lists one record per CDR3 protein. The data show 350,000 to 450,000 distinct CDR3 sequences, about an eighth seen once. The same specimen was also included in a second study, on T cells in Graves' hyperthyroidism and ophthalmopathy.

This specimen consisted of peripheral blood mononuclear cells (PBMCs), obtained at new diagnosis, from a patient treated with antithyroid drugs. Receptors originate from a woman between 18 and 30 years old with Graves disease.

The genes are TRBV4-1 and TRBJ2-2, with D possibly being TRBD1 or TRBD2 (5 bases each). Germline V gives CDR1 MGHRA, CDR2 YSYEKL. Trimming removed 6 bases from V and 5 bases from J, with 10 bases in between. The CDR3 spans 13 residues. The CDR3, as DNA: TGCGCCAGCAGGGGGGAATCTACCGGGGAGCTGTTTTTT. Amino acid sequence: CASRGESTGELFF.

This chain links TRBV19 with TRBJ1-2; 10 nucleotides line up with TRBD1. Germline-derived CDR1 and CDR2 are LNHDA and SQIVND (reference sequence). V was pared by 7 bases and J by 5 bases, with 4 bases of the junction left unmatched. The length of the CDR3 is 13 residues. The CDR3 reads CASKLGQGYGYTF. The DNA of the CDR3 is TGTGCCAGTAAATTGGGACAGGGGTATGGCTACACCTTC. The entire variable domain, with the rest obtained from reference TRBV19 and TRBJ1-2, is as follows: DGGITQSPKYLFRKEGQNVTLSCEQNLNHDAMYWYRQDPGQGLRLIYYSQIVNDFQKGDIAEGYSVSREKKESFPLTVTSAQKNPTAFYLCASKLGQGYGYTFGSGTRLTVV.

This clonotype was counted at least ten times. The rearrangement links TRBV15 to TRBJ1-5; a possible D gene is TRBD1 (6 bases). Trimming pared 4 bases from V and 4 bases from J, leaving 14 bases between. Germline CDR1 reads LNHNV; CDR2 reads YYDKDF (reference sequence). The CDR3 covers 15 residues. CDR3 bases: TGTGCCACCAGCAAAGGAGGGACACTTAATCAGCCCCAGCATTTT. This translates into CATSKGGTLNQPQHF.

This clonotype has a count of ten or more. The CDR3 loop reads CASSLWAGSSYEQYF. The CDR3 nucleotides read TGTGCCAGCAGTTTATGGGCTGGGAGCTCCTACGAGCAGTACTTC. The rearrangement links TRBV28 to TRBJ2-7; D possibly corresponds to TRBD2 (5 bases). The V and J ends lost 0 bases and 0 bases respectively, with 9 bases between them. This CDR3 comprises 15 residues. Germline CDR1 MDHEN, CDR2 SYDVKM.

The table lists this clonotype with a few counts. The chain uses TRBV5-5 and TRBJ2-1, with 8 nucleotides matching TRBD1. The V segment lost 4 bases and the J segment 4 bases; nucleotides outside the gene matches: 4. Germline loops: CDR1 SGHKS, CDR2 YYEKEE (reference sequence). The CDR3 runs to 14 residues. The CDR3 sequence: CASSRDRWYNEQFF. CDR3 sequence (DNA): TGTGCCAGCAGCCGGGACAGGTGGTACAATGAGCAGTTCTTC. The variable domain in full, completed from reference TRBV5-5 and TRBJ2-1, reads DAGVTQSPTHLIKTRGQQVTLRCSPISGHKSVSWYQQVLGQGPQFIFQYYEKEERGRGNFPDRFSARQFPNYSSELNVNALLLGDSALYLCASSRDRWYNEQFFGPGTRLTVL.

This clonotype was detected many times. The CDR3 region is CASSLERGLGPQHF. Written as DNA, the CDR3 is TGTGCCAGCAGCTTAGAGAGAGGGCTCGGGCCCCAGCATTTT. This chain connects TRBV7-2 to TRBJ1-5; the D is unclear. Germline V gene lookup returns CDR1 SGHTA and CDR2 FQGNSA. Trimming removed 1 base from V and 9 bases from J, with 13 bases in between. The CDR3 loop spans 14 amino acids.

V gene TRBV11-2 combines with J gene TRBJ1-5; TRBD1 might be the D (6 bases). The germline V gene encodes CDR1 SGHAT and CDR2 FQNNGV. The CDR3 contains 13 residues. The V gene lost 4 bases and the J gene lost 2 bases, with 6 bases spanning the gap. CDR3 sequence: CASSSGGNQPQHF. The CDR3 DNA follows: TGTGCCAGCAGCTCAGGGGGCAATCAGCCCCAGCATTTT.

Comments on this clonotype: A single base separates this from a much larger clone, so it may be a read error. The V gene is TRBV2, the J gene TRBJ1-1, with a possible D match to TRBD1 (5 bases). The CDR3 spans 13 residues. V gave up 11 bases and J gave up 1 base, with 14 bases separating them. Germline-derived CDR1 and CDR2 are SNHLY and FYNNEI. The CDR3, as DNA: TGTGCCGGCGTGAGGGGCGGGAACACTGAAGCTTTCTTT. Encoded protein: CAGVRGGNTEAFF.

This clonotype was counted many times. CDR3 sequence (DNA): TGTGCCAGCAGCTTAGTCCGGACTAGCGGTTTCACAGATACGCAGTATTTT. Amino acid sequence: CASSLVRTSGFTDTQYF. The rearrangement links TRBV7-9 to TRBJ2-3; 10 bases agree with TRBD2. Germline V gene sequence: CDR1 SEHNR, CDR2 FQNEAQ (reference sequence). Trimming cost V 1 base and J 2 bases; bases outside gene matches: 6. CDR3 length: 17 amino acids. Full variable domain (rest looked up from reference TRBV7-9 and TRBJ2-3): DTGVSQNPRHKITKRGQNVTFRCDPISEHNRLYWYRQTLGQGPEFLTYFQNEAQLEKSRLLSDRFSAERPKGSFSTLEIQRTEQGDSAMYLCASSLVRTSGFTDTQYFGPGTRLTVL.